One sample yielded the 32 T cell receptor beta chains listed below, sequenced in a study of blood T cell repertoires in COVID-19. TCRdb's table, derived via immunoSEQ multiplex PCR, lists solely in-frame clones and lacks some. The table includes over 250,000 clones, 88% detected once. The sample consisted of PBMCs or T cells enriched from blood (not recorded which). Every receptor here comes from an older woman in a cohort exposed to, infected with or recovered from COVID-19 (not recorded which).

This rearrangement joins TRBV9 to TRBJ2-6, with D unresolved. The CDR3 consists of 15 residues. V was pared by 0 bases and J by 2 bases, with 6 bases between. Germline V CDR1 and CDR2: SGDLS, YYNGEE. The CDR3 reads CASSVDVAGANVLTF. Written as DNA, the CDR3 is TGTGCCAGCAGCGTAGACGTAGCTGGGGCCAACGTCCTGACTTTC. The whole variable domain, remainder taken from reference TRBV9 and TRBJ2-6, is DSGVTQTPKHLITATGQRVTLRCSPRSGDLSVYWYQQSLDQGLQFLIQYYNGEERAKGNILERFSAQQFPDLHSELNLSSLELGDSALYFCASSVDVAGANVLTFGAGSRLTVL.

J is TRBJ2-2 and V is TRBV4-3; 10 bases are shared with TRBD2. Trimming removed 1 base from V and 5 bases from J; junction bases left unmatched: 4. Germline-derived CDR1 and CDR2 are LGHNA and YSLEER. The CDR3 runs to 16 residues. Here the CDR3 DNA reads TGCGCCAGCAGCCAAGGAATGACTAGCGGGACCGGGGAGCTGTTTTTT. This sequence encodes CASSQGMTSGTGELFF.

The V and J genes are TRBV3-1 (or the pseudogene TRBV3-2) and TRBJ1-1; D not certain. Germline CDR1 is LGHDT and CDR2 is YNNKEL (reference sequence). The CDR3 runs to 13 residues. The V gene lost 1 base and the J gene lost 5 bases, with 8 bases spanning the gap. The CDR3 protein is CASSQGSGTEAFF. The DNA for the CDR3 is TGTGCCAGCAGCCAAGGCTCGGGGACTGAAGCTTTCTTT.

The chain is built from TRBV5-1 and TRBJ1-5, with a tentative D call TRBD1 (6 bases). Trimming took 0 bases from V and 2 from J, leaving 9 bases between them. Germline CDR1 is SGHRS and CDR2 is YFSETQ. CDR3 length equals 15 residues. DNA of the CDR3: TGCGCCAGCAGCTTGGCAGGGGCCGGCAATCAGCCCCAGCATTTT. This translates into CASSLAGAGNQPQHF.

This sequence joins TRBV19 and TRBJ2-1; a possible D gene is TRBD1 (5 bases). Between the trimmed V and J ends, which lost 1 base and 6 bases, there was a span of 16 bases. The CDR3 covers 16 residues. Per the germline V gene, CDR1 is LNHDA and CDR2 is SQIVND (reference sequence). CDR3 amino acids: CASSIGVRQGANEQFF. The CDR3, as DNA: TGTGCCAGTAGTATAGGGGTCCGGCAGGGCGCCAATGAGCAGTTCTTC.

DNA for the CDR3: TGTGCCTGGAGAAGGACAGGGGGCTACGAGCAGTACTTC. Encoded protein: CAWRRTGGYEQYF. The genes are TRBV30 and TRBJ2-7, with TRBD1 matching over 10 bases. The CDR3 runs to 13 residues. Per germline, CDR1 GTSNPN and CDR2 SVGIG (reference sequence). Trimming took 3 bases from V and 3 from J; bases not matched to a gene: 2.

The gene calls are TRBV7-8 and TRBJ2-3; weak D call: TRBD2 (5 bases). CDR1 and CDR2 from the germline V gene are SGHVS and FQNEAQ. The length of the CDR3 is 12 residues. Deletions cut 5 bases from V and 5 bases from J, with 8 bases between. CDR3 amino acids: CASSTRVDTQYF. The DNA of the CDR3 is TGTGCCAGCAGCACGAGGGTAGATACGCAGTATTTT.

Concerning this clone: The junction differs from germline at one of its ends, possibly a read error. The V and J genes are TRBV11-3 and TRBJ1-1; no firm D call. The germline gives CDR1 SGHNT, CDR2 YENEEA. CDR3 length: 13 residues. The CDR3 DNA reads TGTGCCAGCAGCGTAGACAAGAACACTGAAGCTTTCTTT. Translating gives CASSVDKNTEAFF.

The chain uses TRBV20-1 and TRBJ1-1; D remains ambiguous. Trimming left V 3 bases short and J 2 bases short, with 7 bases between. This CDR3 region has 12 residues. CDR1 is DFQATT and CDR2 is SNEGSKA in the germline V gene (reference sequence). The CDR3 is CSASAVNTEAFF. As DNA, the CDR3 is TGCAGTGCTAGTGCAGTTAACACTGAAGCTTTCTTT.

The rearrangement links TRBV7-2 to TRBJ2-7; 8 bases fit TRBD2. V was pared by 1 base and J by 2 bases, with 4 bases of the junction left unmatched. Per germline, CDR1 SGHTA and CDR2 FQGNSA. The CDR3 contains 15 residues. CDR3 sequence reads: CASSLDPAGAYEQYF. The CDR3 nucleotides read TGTGCCAGCAGCTTAGATCCAGCGGGGGCCTACGAGCAGTACTTC. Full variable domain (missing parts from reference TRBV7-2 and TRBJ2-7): GAGVSQSPSNKVTEKGKDVELRCDPISGHTALYWYRQSLGQGLEFLIYFQGNSAPDKSGLPSDRFSAERTGGSVSTLTIQRTQQEDSAVYLCASSLDPAGAYEQYFGPGTRLTVT.

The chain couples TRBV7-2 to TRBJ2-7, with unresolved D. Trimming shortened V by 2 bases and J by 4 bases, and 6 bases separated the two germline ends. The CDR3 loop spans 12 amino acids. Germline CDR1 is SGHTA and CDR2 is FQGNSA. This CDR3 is CASSLNPYEQYF. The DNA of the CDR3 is TGTGCCAGCAGCTTAAATCCATACGAGCAGTACTTC.

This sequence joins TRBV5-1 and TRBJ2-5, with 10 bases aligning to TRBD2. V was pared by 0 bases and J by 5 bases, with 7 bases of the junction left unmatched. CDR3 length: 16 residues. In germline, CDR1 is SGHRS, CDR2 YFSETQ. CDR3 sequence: CASSLGLAGARETQYF. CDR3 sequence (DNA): TGCGCCAGCAGCTTGGGGCTAGCGGGAGCTCGGGAGACCCAGTACTTC.

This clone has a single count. As DNA, the CDR3 is TGTGCCAGCAGCTTAGGGGTTCTGGGGCGTGGGAACACTGAAGCTTTCTTT. Its translation is CASSLGVLGRGNTEAFF. V usage is TRBV11-2 and J usage is TRBJ1-1, with TRBD1 as a possible D gene (5 bases). This CDR3 contains 17 residues. Between the trimmed V and J ends, which lost 1 base and 1 base, there was a span of 16 bases. Germline V gene sequence: CDR1 SGHAT, CDR2 FQNNGV.

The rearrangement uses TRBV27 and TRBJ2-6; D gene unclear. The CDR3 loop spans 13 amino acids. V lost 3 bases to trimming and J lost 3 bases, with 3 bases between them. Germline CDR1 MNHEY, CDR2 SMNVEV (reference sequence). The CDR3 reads CASSFFGANVLTF. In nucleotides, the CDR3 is TGTGCCAGCAGTTTCTTTGGGGCCAACGTCCTGACTTTC.

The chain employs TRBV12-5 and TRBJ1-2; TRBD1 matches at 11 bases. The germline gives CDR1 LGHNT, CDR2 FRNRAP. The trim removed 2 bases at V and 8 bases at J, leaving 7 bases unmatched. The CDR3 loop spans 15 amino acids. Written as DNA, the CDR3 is TGTGCTAGTGGTTTGTCCGGACAGGGGGCGGTAGGCTACACCTTC. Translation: CASGLSGQGAVGYTF.

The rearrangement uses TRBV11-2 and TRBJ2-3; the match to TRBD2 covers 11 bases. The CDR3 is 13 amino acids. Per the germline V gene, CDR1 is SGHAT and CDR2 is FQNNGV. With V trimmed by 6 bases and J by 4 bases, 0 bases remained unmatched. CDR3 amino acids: CASRLAGADTQYF. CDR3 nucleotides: TGTGCCAGCAGACTAGCGGGAGCAGATACGCAGTATTTT.

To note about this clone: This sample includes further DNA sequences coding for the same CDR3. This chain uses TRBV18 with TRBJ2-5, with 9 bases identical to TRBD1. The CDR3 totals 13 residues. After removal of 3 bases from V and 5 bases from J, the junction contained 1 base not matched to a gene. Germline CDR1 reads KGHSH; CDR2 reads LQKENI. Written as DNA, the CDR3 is TGTGCCAGCTCACCGGGACAGGGTGAGACCCAGTACTTC. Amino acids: CASSPGQGETQYF.

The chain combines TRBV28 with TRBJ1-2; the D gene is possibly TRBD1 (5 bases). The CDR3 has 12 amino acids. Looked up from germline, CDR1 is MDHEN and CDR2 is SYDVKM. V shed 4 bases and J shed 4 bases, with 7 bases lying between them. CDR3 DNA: TGTGCCAGCAGTTCGGGACTCTATGGCTACACCTTC. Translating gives CASSSGLYGYTF.

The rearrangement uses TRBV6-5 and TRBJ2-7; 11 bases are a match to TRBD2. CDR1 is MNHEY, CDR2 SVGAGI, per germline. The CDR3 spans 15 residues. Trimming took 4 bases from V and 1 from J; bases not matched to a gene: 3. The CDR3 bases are TGTGCCAGCAGTTTAATAGCGGGAGGGTCCTACGAGCAGTACTTC. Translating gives CASSLIAGGSYEQYF.

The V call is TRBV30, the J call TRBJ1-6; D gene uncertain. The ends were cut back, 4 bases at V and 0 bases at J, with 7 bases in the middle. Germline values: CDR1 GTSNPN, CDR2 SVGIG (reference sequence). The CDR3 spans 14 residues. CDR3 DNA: TGTGCCTGGACCCCCAACTCCTATAATTCACCCCTCCACTTT. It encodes CAWTPNSYNSPLHF.

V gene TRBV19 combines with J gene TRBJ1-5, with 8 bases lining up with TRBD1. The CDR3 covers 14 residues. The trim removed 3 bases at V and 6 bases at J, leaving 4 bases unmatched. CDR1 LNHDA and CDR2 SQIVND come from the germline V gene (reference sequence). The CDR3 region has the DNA TGTGCCAGTAGTATCCCGACAGGGGTTCAGCCCCAGCATTTT. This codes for CASSIPTGVQPQHF. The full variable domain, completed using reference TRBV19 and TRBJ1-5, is DGGITQSPKYLFRKEGQNVTLSCEQNLNHDAMYWYRQDPGQGLRLIYYSQIVNDFQKGDIAEGYSVSREKKESFPLTVTSAQKNPTAFYLCASSIPTGVQPQHFGDGTRLSIL.

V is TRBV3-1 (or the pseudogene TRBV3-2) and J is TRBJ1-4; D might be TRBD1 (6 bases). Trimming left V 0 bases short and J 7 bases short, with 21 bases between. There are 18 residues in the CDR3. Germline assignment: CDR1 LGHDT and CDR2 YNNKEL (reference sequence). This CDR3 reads CASSQEPPGAPSGEKLFF. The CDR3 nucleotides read TGTGCCAGCAGCCAAGAACCTCCAGGGGCACCCTCGGGTGAAAAACTGTTTTTT.

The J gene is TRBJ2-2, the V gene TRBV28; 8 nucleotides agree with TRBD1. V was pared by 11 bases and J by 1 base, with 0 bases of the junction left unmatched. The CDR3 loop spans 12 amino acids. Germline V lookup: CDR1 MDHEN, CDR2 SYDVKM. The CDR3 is CAGTGNTGELFF. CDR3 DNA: TGTGCCGGGACAGGGAACACCGGGGAGCTGTTTTTT.

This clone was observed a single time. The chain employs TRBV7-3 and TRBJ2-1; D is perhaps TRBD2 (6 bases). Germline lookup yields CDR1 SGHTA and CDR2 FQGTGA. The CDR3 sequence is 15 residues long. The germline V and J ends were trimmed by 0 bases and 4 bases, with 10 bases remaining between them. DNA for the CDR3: TGTGCCAGCAGCTTAACGGCGGGACCGTACAATGAGCAGTTCTTC. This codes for CASSLTAGPYNEQFF.

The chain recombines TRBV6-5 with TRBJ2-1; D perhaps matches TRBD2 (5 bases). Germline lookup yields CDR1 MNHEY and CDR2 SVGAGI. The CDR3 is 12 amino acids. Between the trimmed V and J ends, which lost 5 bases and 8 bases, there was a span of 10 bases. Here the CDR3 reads CASSPKGDEQFF. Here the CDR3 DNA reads TGTGCCAGCAGTCCGAAGGGAGATGAGCAGTTCTTC.

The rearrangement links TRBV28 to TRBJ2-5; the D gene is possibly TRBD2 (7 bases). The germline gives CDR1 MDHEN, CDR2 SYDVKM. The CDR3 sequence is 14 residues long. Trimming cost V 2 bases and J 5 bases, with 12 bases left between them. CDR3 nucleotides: TGTGCCAGCAGTTTAGGGGGGGCGAGGGAGACCCAGTACTTC. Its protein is CASSLGGARETQYF.

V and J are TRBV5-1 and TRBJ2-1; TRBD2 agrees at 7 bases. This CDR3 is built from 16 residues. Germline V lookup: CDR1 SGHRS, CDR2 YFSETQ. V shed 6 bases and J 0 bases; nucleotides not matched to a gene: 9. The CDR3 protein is CASKGLLADSYNEQFF. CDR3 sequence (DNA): TGCGCCAGCAAGGGGTTGCTAGCGGACTCCTACAATGAGCAGTTCTTC.

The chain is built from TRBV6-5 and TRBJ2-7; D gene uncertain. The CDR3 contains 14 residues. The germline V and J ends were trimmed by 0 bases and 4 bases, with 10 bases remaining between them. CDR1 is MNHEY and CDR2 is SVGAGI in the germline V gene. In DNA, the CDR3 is TGTGCCAGCAGTTACTCTATGGGCCTATACGAGCAGTACTTC. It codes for CASSYSMGLYEQYF.

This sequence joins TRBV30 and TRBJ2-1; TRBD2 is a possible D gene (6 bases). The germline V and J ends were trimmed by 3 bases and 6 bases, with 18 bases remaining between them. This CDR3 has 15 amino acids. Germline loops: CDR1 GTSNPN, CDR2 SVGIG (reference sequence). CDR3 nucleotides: TGTGCCTGGAGCCCAATGGCGCGGGGAACCAATGAGCAGTTCTTC. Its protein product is CAWSPMARGTNEQFF.

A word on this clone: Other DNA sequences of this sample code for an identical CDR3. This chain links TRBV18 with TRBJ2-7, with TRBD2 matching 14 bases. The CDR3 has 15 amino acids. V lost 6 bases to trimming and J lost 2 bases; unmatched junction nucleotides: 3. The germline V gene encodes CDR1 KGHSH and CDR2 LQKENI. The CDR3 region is CASSPGLAGAYEQYF. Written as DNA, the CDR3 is TGTGCCAGCTCCCCGGGACTAGCGGGAGCCTACGAGCAGTACTTC.

CDR3 sequence reads: CASSSQDQETQYF. CDR3 nucleotide sequence: TGTGCCAGCAGTTCGCAGGACCAAGAGACCCAGTACTTC. The J gene is TRBJ2-5, the V gene TRBV12-3 or TRBV12-4; unclear D gene. This CDR3 spans 13 amino acids. The V end was cut by 4 bases, the J end by 0 bases, with 6 bases between.

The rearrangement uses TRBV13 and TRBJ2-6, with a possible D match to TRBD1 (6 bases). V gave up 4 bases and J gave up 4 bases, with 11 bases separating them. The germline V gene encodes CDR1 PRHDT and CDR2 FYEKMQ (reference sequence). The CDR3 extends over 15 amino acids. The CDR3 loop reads CASSSWTAGANVLTF. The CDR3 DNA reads TGTGCCAGCAGCTCATGGACAGCCGGGGCCAACGTCCTGACTTTC.